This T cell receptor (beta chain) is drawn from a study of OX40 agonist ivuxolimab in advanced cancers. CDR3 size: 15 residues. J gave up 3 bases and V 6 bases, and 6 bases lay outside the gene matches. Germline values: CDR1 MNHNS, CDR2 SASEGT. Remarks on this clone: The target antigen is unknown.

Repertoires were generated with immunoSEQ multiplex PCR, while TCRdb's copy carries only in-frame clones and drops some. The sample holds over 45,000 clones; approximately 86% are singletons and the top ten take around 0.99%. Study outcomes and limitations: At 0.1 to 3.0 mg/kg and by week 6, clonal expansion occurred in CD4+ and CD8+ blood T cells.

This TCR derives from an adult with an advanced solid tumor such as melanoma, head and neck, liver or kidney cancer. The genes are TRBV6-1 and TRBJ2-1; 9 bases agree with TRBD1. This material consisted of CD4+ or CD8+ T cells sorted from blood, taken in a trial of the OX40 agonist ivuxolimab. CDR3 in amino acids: CASSTGGRGYNEQFF. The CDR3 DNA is TGTGCCAGCAGCACAGGGGGCCGAGGCTACAATGAGCAGTTCTTC.